Below are 20 T cell receptor beta chains sequenced from a single sample in a study of OX40 agonist ivuxolimab in advanced cancers. Sequenced by immunoSEQ multiplex PCR; TCRdb stores in-frame clones only, minus some. The sample has about 34,000 clones, 65% to 90% seen once. The sample consisted of CD4+ or CD8+ T cells sorted from blood, taken in a trial of the OX40 agonist ivuxolimab. The receptors were gathered from an adult with an advanced solid tumor such as melanoma, head and neck, liver or kidney cancer.

J is TRBJ1-2 and V is TRBV5-6; no clear D gene. Germline assignment: CDR1 SGHDT and CDR2 YYEEEE. The length of the CDR3 is 13 residues. V lost 4 bases to trimming and J lost 4 bases, with 11 bases between them. The CDR3 sequence is CASSLLGSYGYTF. CDR3 sequence (DNA): TGTGCCAGCAGCCTCCTTGGATCCTATGGCTACACCTTC.

This chain links TRBV5-4 with TRBJ2-2, with unresolved D. Germline CDR1 and CDR2: SGHNT and YYREEE (reference sequence). The CDR3 contains 14 residues. The V and J ends lost 4 bases and 5 bases respectively, with 12 bases between them. CDR3 in amino acids: CASSAFDPTGELFF. CDR3 nucleotide sequence: TGTGCCAGCAGCGCGTTTGACCCGACCGGGGAGCTGTTTTTT.

V and J are TRBV18 and TRBJ2-5; tentative D call: TRBD2 (6 bases). V was cut by 2 bases and J by 5 bases, with 12 bases left in between. Looked up from germline, CDR1 is KGHSH and CDR2 is LQKENI. There are 14 residues in the CDR3. The DNA of the CDR3 is TGTGCCAGCTCACCAAACGGGAGAGGGGAGACCCAGTACTTC. This gives the protein CASSPNGRGETQYF.

The chain joins TRBV5-4 to TRBJ1-1, with D unclear. Germline loops: CDR1 SGHNT, CDR2 YYREEE (reference sequence). The germline V and J ends were trimmed by 5 bases and 6 bases, with 23 bases remaining between them. The CDR3 covers 16 residues. Written as DNA, the CDR3 is TGTGCCAGCAGATTTATTCGGGCGTTTGAGGTCTCTGAAGCTTTCTTT. Its protein product is CASRFIRAFEVSEAFF.

V and J are TRBV2 and TRBJ1-1, with 7 bases fitting TRBD1. The CDR3 spans 14 residues. CDR1 is SNHLY, CDR2 FYNNEI, per germline. V lost 6 bases to trimming and J lost 1 base; unmatched junction nucleotides: 5. CDR3 DNA sequence: TGTGCCAGCAGAGGGACAGCTACGAACACTGAAGCTTTCTTT. Translated, it gives CASRGTATNTEAFF.

The rearrangement uses TRBV4-3 and TRBJ1-5, with 7 bases lining up with TRBD1. Germline lookup yields CDR1 LGHNA and CDR2 YSLEER. Trimming took 0 bases from V and 6 from J; bases not matched to a gene: 8. The CDR3 length is 16 residues. The CDR3 is CASSQDHTGVSQPQHF. The CDR3 DNA is TGCGCCAGCAGCCAAGATCATACAGGGGTAAGTCAGCCCCAGCATTTT.

The chain couples TRBV5-6 to TRBJ2-3; D gene uncertain. The CDR3 length is 15 residues. The germline V gene encodes CDR1 SGHDT and CDR2 YYEEEE. V was clipped by 0 bases and J by 1 base, with 9 bases between them. The CDR3 here is CASSLGPIGTDTQYF. The CDR3 region has the DNA TGTGCCAGCAGCTTGGGCCCAATCGGCACAGATACGCAGTATTTT.

The rearrangement joins TRBV7-8 to TRBJ2-7, with TRBD1 matching 8 bases. There are 16 residues in the CDR3. V dropped 1 base and J dropped 2; count of bases not matched to a gene: 7. Germline CDR1 SGHVS, CDR2 FQNEAQ. CDR3 bases: TGTGCCAGCAGCTTAGTAGGGGGACAGGTACCCTACGAGCAGTACTTC. It codes for CASSLVGGQVPYEQYF.

In regard to this clone: The sample carries other DNA sequences with the same CDR3. The chain links TRBV11-3 to TRBJ2-1, with D perhaps matching TRBD1 (5 bases). CDR3 length: 14 residues. V gave up 3 bases and J gave up 5 bases, with 11 bases separating them. Germline loops: CDR1 SGHNT, CDR2 YENEEA. CDR3 sequence reads: CASSLSRAHNEQFF. The CDR3 bases are TGTGCCAGCAGCTTGTCCAGGGCTCACAATGAGCAGTTCTTC.

The chain links TRBV5-5 to TRBJ1-1, with 8 bases fitting TRBD1. V lost 1 base and J lost 3; bases outside the gene matches: 2. CDR3 size: 14 residues. CDR1 is SGHKS, CDR2 YYEKEE, per germline (reference sequence). The CDR3 sequence is CASSLYRGDTEAFF. As DNA, the CDR3 is TGTGCCAGCAGCTTGTACAGGGGGGACACTGAAGCTTTCTTT.

This clone was counted a single time. The chain combines TRBV7-9 with TRBJ2-5, with 7 bases identical to TRBD1. The J segment lost 1 base and the V segment lost 7 bases, leaving 12 bases of the junction unmatched. This CDR3 comprises 16 residues. In germline, CDR1 is SEHNR, CDR2 FQNEAQ (reference sequence). CDR3 amino acids: CASTTRGGWVQETQYF. In DNA, the CDR3 is TGTGCCAGCACCACGAGAGGGGGCTGGGTCCAAGAGACCCAGTACTTC.

Points on this clone: Other DNA sequences in the sample encode the same CDR3. V gene TRBV7-9 combines with J gene TRBJ2-5; 7 positions agree with TRBD1. With V trimmed by 4 bases and J by 11 bases, 10 bases remained unmatched. The CDR3 is 13 amino acids. Germline V gene sequence: CDR1 SEHNR, CDR2 FQNEAQ (reference sequence). The CDR3 DNA reads as TGTGCCAGCAGCTCGGGACAGAGATACCTTCAGTACTTC. Its translation: CASSSGQRYLQYF.

The CDR3 bases are TGTGCCAGCAGCTCACCTACGGGACTCCCGGCCGATGAGCAGTTCTTC. It yields the protein CASSSPTGLPADEQFF. The chain uses TRBV5-4 and TRBJ2-1; possible D gene TRBD2, 6 bases. CDR1 SGHNT and CDR2 YYREEE come from the germline V gene (reference sequence). CDR3 size: 16 residues. Trimming took 3 bases from V and 8 from J, leaving 21 bases between them.

J is TRBJ2-3 and V is TRBV5-4, with 10 bases that match TRBD2. The CDR3 length is 16 residues. Trimming cost V 3 bases and J 0 bases; bases outside gene matches: 4. The V gene's germline CDR1 is SGHNT and CDR2 YYREEE (reference sequence). This CDR3 is CASSSPTSGSTDTQYF. DNA of the CDR3: TGTGCCAGCAGCTCGCCGACTAGCGGGAGCACAGATACGCAGTATTTT. Looking up the rest from reference TRBV5-4 and TRBJ2-3 gives the full variable domain: ETGVTQSPTHLIKTRGQQVTLRCSSQSGHNTVSWYQQALGQGPQFIFQYYREEENGRGNFPPRFSGLQFPNYSSELNVNALELDDSALYLCASSSPTSGSTDTQYFGPGTRLTVL.

CDR3 in amino acids: CASSHDGTGELFF. In DNA, the CDR3 is TGTGCCAGCTCACACGATGGTACCGGGGAGCTGTTTTTT. The chain joins TRBV18 to TRBJ2-2; no definite D call. The germline CDR1 and CDR2 sequences are KGHSH and LQKENI. V dropped 4 bases and J dropped 5 bases, with 8 bases sitting between them. The CDR3 runs to 13 residues.

The rearrangement uses TRBV28 and TRBJ1-3; perhaps TRBD1 as D (6 bases). The V end was cut by 9 bases, the J end by 2 bases, with 11 bases between. The CDR3 is 13 residues long. From germline, CDR1 is MDHEN and CDR2 SYDVKM. In nucleotides, the CDR3 is TGTGCCAGTAGGCGGGGGCCTGGAAACACCATATATTTT. Encoded protein: CASRRGPGNTIYF.

This clone was picked up a small number of times. This chain connects TRBV6-1 to TRBJ2-4; D not certain. V was clipped by 4 bases and J by 7 bases, with 14 bases between them. The CDR3 spans 14 residues. The V gene's germline CDR1 is MNHNS and CDR2 SASEGT. CDR3 sequence reads: CASSGGTFTNIQYF. The CDR3 bases are TGTGCCAGCAGTGGGGGAACCTTTACGAACATTCAGTACTTC.

This chain connects TRBV10-3 to TRBJ1-5; 9 bases fit TRBD1. The CDR3 loop spans 13 amino acids. Germline CDR1 is ENHRY and CDR2 is SYGVKD. J was trimmed by 11 bases and V by 3 bases; bases with no gene match: 5. The CDR3 spells CAISDVQGATQHF. In DNA form, the CDR3 reads TGTGCCATCAGTGACGTACAGGGGGCGACCCAGCATTTT.

The V and J genes are TRBV18 and TRBJ2-1, with 12 bases matching TRBD2. Germline V gene data show CDR1 as KGHSH and CDR2 as LQKENI. This CDR3 has 16 residues. With 3 bases clipped from V and 5 bases from J, the junction kept 5 bases outside the gene matches. CDR3 DNA: TGTGCCAGCTCACCCCGACTAGCGGGAGACAACAATGAGCAGTTCTTC. Translated: CASSPRLAGDNNEQFF. Together with reference TRBV18 and TRBJ2-1, the CDR3 gives the full variable domain: NAGVMQNPRHLVRRRGQEARLRCSPMKGHSHVYWYRQLPEEGLKFMVYLQKENIIDESGMPKERFSAEFPKEGPSILRIQQVVRGDSAAYFCASSPRLAGDNNEQFFGPGTRLTVL.

CDR3 DNA: TGTGCCAGCAGCTTACTGATGAACACTGAAGCTTTCTTT. Amino acids: CASSLLMNTEAFF. The rearrangement joins TRBV11-2 to TRBJ1-1; D remains ambiguous. This CDR3 spans 13 amino acids. Germline CDR1 reads SGHAT; CDR2 reads FQNNGV. The V gene lost 2 bases and the J gene lost 0 bases, with 4 bases spanning the gap.